These 18 T cell receptor beta chains originate from one sample sequenced in a study of CD8+ T cells in alopecia areata. Treatment described: oral pan-JAK inhibitor, 5-10 mg twice daily. Sequencing used cDNA as its template, made by extracting RNA and reverse transcribing it. This table comes from immunoSEQ multiplex PCR, and its TCRdb copy is limited to in-frame clones, with some not included. The sample carries 150,000 to 200,000 clones, around 60% recorded once. Here the sequenced sample was CD4+ T cells sorted from blood, taken at week 49, from a patient treated with tofacitinib. These receptors were obtained from a human donor with alopecia areata.

This chain links TRBV30 with TRBJ1-6, with TRBD1 as a possible D gene (5 bases). The V end was cut by 0 bases, the J end by 5 bases, with 11 bases between. Germline-derived CDR1 and CDR2 are GTSNPN and SVGIG (reference sequence). CDR3 length: 15 residues. Here the CDR3 DNA reads TGTGCCTGGAGTGTAGGCCAGGGCGATAATTCACCCCTCCACTTT. Translation: CAWSVGQGDNSPLHF.

The J gene is TRBJ1-4, the V gene TRBV11-2, with a tentative D call TRBD1 (6 bases). The CDR3 is made up of 15 amino acids. V shed 0 bases and J shed 3 bases, with 8 bases lying between them. Germline V CDR1 and CDR2: SGHAT, FQNNGV. The CDR3 coding sequence is TGTGCCAGCAGCTTAGAAGGGGGGGCTAATGAAAAACTGTTTTTT. It yields the protein CASSLEGGANEKLFF.

This sequence joins TRBV30 and TRBJ1-2; D uncertain. Trimming removed 3 bases from V and 6 bases from J, with 20 bases in between. The CDR3 runs 15 residues. Germline V gene lookup returns CDR1 GTSNPN and CDR2 SVGIG (reference sequence). CDR3 in DNA: TGTGCCTGGAGGTTGGGTGACACCCCGCGGGATGGCTACACCTTC. This gives the protein CAWRLGDTPRDGYTF.

This chain uses TRBV7-2 with TRBJ2-7; D is possibly TRBD1 (6 bases). The CDR3 contains 14 residues. In germline, CDR1 is SGHTA, CDR2 FQGNSA. Between the trimmed V and J ends, which lost 1 base and 4 bases, there was a span of 11 bases. For the CDR3, the DNA is TGTGCCAGCAGCTTAGAGGGCAGGGGTTACGAGCAGTACTTC. This translates into CASSLEGRGYEQYF.

This clone was detected only a few times. This sequence joins TRBV19 and TRBJ1-1; D is uncertain. This CDR3 spans 14 amino acids. CDR1 is LNHDA, CDR2 SQIVND, per germline (reference sequence). V was clipped by 1 base and J by 1 base, with 7 bases between them. This chain's CDR3 is CASSIGQQNTEAFF. CDR3 bases: TGTGCCAGTAGTATAGGGCAGCAGAACACTGAAGCTTTCTTT.

This sequence joins TRBV29-1 and TRBJ2-3; TRBD2 matches 12 bases. From germline, CDR1 is SQVTM and CDR2 ANQGSEA. Losses at the gene ends were 7 bases for V and 5 bases for J; bases not matched to a gene: 4. The CDR3 is made up of 13 amino acids. The CDR3 DNA sequence: TGCAGCGGGACTAGCGGGGCGGGAGATACGCAGTATTTT. This encodes CSGTSGAGDTQYF.

The rearrangement links TRBV15 to TRBJ1-6; the D is unclear. The germline V gene has CDR1 LNHNV and CDR2 YYDKDF (reference sequence). The CDR3 runs 14 residues. V was clipped by 4 bases and J by 6 bases, with 10 bases between them. In DNA form, the CDR3 reads TGTGCCACCAGCATGTCGGGCGCTAATTCACCCCTCCACTTT. This codes for CATSMSGANSPLHF.

This chain joins TRBV29-1 and TRBJ2-7, with TRBD1 matching over 9 bases. Germline CDR1 SQVTM, CDR2 ANQGSEA. The V segment lost 6 bases and the J segment 5 bases; nucleotides outside the gene matches: 11. The CDR3 is 14 amino acids. The CDR3 bases are TGCAGCGTAGCTACCGGGACAGGGATCGACGAGCAGTACTTC. Encoded protein: CSVATGTGIDEQYF.

The rearrangement uses TRBV5-1 and TRBJ2-3, with TRBD2 matching over 13 bases. The germline V gene encodes CDR1 SGHRS and CDR2 YFSETQ. The V segment lost 4 bases and the J segment 2 bases; nucleotides outside the gene matches: 1. The CDR3 runs to 15 residues. Here the CDR3 reads CASSTSGGATDTQYF. CDR3 sequence (DNA): TGCGCCAGCAGCACTAGCGGGGGGGCCACAGATACGCAGTATTTT.

The chain recombines TRBV28 with TRBJ2-7; D is perhaps TRBD1 (5 bases). Germline V gives CDR1 MDHEN, CDR2 SYDVKM. The germline V and J ends were trimmed by 2 bases and 3 bases, with 8 bases remaining between them. This CDR3 comprises 13 residues. CDR3 protein: CASSLPGIYEQYF. The CDR3 bases are TGTGCCAGCAGTTTACCAGGGATCTACGAGCAGTACTTC. Looking up the rest from reference TRBV28 and TRBJ2-7 gives the full variable domain: DVKVTQSSRYLVKRTGEKVFLECVQDMDHENMFWYRQDPGLGLRLIYFSYDVKMKEKGDIPEGYSVSREKKERFSLILESASTNQTSMYLCASSLPGIYEQYFGPGTRLTVT.

The gene calls are TRBV7-9 and TRBJ1-2; 7 positions agree with TRBD1. The J segment lost 1 base and the V segment lost 4 bases, leaving 6 bases of the junction unmatched. The germline V gene encodes CDR1 SEHNR and CDR2 FQNEAQ (reference sequence). The length of the CDR3 is 15 residues. The CDR3 spells CASSSYRGDNYGYTF. The CDR3 DNA reads as TGTGCCAGCAGCTCTTACAGGGGAGATAACTATGGCTACACCTTC.

This clone has more than one count but fewer than ten. V usage is TRBV30 and J usage is TRBJ1-6; tentative D call: TRBD1 (6 bases). The CDR3 is 13 amino acids. Germline assignment: CDR1 GTSNPN and CDR2 SVGIG (reference sequence). Between the trimmed V and J ends, which lost 3 bases and 5 bases, there was a span of 8 bases. The chain's CDR3 is CAWRDRDNSPLHF. The DNA of the CDR3 is TGTGCCTGGAGGGACAGAGATAATTCACCCCTCCACTTT.

The CDR3 DNA is TGTGCCTGGAGTGGTCTAGCGGGCACAGATACGCAGTATTTT. As protein: CAWSGLAGTDTQYF. The gene calls are TRBV30 and TRBJ2-3; TRBD2 matches at 7 bases. The germline gives CDR1 GTSNPN, CDR2 SVGIG (reference sequence). V lost 1 base, J lost 1 base, and 2 bases stayed unmatched. This CDR3 has 14 residues.

The chain has TRBV5-6 and TRBJ2-5; D ambiguous. The CDR3 runs to 12 residues. Germline lookup yields CDR1 SGHDT and CDR2 YYEEEE. Trimming cost V 1 base and J 1 base, with 2 bases left between them. The CDR3 bases are TGTGCCAGCAGCTTGTTCCAAGAGACCCAGTACTTC. This translates into CASSLFQETQYF.

This clone was seen more than once but under ten times. This chain uses TRBV15 with TRBJ2-5, with 8 bases matching TRBD2. Trimming at V came to 3 bases and at J to 9 bases, leaving 3 bases not matched to a gene. CDR1 LNHNV and CDR2 YYDKDF come from the germline V gene (reference sequence). The CDR3 is made up of 12 amino acids. CDR3 region: CATSSPGGAQYF. CDR3 sequence (DNA): TGTGCCACCAGCAGCCCCGGGGGGGCCCAGTACTTC.

This clone was detected only a few times. This chain uses TRBV5-1 with TRBJ2-5; D possibly corresponds to TRBD1 (7 bases). Trimming pared 4 bases from V and 1 base from J, leaving 17 bases between. This CDR3 comprises 16 residues. Germline lookup yields CDR1 SGHRS and CDR2 YFSETQ. The CDR3, as DNA: TGCGCCAGCAGCGGGCCGGGGGACAGATTCCAAGAGACCCAGTACTTC. It encodes CASSGPGDRFQETQYF.

This chain joins TRBV30 and TRBJ2-1; 8 nucleotides agree with TRBD2. This CDR3 comprises 12 residues. CDR1 is GTSNPN, CDR2 SVGIG, per germline (reference sequence). V dropped 5 bases and J dropped 8; count of bases not matched to a gene: 5. The CDR3 loop reads CAWERGIYEQFF. Written as DNA, the CDR3 is TGTGCCTGGGAGCGGGGGATCTATGAGCAGTTCTTC.

V usage is TRBV19 and J usage is TRBJ2-1; 10 positions match TRBD2. Germline V gives CDR1 LNHDA, CDR2 SQIVND (reference sequence). J was trimmed by 0 bases and V by 5 bases; bases with no gene match: 7. CDR3 size: 17 residues. The CDR3, as DNA: TGTGCCAGTAGTTATAGCGGGGGGTCGAGCTCCTACAATGAGCAGTTCTTC. This sequence encodes CASSYSGGSSSYNEQFF. The variable domain in full, with the rest retrieved from reference TRBV19 and TRBJ2-1, is DGGITQSPKYLFRKEGQNVTLSCEQNLNHDAMYWYRQDPGQGLRLIYYSQIVNDFQKGDIAEGYSVSREKKESFPLTVTSAQKNPTAFYLCASSYSGGSSSYNEQFFGPGTRLTVL.